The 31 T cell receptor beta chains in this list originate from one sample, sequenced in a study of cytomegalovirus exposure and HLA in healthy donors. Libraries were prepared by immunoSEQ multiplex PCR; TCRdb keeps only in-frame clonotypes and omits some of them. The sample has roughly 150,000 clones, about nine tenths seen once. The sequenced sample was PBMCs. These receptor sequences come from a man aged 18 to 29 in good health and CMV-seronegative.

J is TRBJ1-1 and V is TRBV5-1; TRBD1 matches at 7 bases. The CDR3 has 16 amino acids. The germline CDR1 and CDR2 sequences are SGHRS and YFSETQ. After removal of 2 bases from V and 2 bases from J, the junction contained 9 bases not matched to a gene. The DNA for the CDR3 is TGCGCCAGCAGCTTCGACAGGGCCCTTTCAAACACTGAAGCTTTCTTT. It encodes CASSFDRALSNTEAFF.

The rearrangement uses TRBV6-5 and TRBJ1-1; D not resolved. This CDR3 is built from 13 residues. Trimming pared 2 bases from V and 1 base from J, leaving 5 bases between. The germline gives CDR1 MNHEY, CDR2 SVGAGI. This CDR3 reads CASSYAGNTEAFF. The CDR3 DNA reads TGTGCCAGCAGTTACGCAGGGAACACTGAAGCTTTCTTT.

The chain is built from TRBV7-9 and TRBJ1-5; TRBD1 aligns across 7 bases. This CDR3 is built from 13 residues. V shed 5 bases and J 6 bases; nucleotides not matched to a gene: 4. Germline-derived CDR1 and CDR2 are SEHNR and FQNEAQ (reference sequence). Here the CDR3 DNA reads TGTGCCAGCAGCAAGGGGGCGAGTCAGCCCCAGCATTTT. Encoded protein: CASSKGASQPQHF.

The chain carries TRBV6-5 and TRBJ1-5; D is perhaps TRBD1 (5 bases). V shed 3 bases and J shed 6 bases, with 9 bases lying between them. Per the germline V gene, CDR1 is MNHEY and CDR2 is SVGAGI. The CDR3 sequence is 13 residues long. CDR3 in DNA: TGTGCCAGCAGTTATCAGGGCCCTCAGCCCCAGCATTTT. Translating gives CASSYQGPQPQHF.

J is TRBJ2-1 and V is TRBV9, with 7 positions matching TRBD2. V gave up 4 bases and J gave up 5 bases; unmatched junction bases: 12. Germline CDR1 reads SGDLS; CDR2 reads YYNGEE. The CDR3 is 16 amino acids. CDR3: CASSPRAGLDNNEQFF. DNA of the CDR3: TGTGCCAGCAGCCCACGGGCCGGACTAGATAACAATGAGCAGTTCTTC. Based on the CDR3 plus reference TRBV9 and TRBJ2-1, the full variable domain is DSGVTQTPKHLITATGQRVTLRCSPRSGDLSVYWYQQSLDQGLQFLIQYYNGEERAKGNILERFSAQQFPDLHSELNLSSLELGDSALYFCASSPRAGLDNNEQFFGPGTRLTVL.

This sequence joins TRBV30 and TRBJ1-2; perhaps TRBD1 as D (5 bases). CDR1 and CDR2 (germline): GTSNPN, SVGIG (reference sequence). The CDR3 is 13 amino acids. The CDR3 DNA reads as TGTGCTACGTTAAGGGGTAGCGGCTATGGCTACACCTTC. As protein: CATLRGSGYGYTF.

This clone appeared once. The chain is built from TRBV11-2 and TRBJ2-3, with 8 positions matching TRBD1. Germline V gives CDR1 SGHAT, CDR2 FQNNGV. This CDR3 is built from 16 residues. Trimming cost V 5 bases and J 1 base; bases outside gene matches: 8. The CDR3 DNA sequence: TGTGCCAGCAGCAACGACGACAGGGGTGGCACAGATACGCAGTATTTT. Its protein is CASSNDDRGGTDTQYF.

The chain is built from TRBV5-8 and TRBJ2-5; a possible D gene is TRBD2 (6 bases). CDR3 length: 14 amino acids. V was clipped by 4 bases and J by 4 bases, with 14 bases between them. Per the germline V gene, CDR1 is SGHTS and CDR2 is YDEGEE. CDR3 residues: CASSPGGTPETQYF. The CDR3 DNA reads TGTGCCAGCAGCCCTGGAGGGACCCCAGAGACCCAGTACTTC. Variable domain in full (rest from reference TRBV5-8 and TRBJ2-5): EAGVTQSPTHLIKTRGQQATLRCSPISGHTSVYWYQQALGLGLQFLLWYDEGEERNRGNFPPRFSGRQFPNYSSELNVNALELEDSALYLCASSPGGTPETQYFGPGTRLLVL.

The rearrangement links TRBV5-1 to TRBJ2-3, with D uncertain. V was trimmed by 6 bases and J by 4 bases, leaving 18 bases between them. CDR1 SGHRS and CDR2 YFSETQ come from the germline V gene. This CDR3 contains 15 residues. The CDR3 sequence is CASNPATPYPDTQYF. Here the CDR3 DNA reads TGCGCCAGCAACCCCGCTACGCCTTATCCAGATACGCAGTATTTT.

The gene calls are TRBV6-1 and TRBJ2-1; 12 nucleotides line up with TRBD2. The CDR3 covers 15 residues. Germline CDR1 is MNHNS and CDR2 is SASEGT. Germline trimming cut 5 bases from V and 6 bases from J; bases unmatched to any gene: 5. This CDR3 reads CASSPLAGGSNEQFF. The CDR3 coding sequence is TGTGCCAGCAGTCCGCTAGCGGGGGGGTCCAATGAGCAGTTCTTC.

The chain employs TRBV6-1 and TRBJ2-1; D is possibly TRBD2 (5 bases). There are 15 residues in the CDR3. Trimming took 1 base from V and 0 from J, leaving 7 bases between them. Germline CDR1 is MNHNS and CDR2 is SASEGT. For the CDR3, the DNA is TGTGCCAGCAGTGAAGATGGGAGCTCCTACAATGAGCAGTTCTTC. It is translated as CASSEDGSSYNEQFF.

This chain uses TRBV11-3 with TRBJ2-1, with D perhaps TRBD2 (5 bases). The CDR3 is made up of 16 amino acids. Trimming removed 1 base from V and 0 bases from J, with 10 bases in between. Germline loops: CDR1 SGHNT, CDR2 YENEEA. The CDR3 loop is CASSLGLAASYNEQFF. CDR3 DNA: TGTGCCAGCAGCTTAGGTCTAGCAGCCTCCTACAATGAGCAGTTCTTC.

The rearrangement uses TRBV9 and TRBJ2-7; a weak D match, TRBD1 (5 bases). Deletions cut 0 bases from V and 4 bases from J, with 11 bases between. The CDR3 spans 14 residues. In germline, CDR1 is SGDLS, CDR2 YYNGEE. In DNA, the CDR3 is TGTGCCAGCAGCGTAGCGCCTCAGGGATACGAGCAGTACTTC. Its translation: CASSVAPQGYEQYF.

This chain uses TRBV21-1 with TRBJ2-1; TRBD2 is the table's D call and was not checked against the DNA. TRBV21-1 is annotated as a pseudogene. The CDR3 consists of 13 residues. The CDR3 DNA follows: TGTGCCCCGGGTAGCGGGAGGCCCGATGAGCAGTTCTTC. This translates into CAPGSGRPDEQFF.

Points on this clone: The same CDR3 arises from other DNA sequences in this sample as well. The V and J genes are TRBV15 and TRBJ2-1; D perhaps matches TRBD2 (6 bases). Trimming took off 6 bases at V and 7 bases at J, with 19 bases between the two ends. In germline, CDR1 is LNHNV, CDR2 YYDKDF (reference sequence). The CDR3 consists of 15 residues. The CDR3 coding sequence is TGTGCCACCAGAAACCGCGGAGGGGCGGGGAATGAGCAGTTCTTC. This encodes CATRNRGGAGNEQFF. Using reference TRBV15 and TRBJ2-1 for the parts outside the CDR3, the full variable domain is DAMVIQNPRYQVTQFGKPVTLSCSQTLNHNVMYWYQQKSSQAPKLLFHYYDKDFNNEADTPDNFQSRRPNTSFCFLDIRSPGLGDTAMYLCATRNRGGAGNEQFFGPGTRLTVL.

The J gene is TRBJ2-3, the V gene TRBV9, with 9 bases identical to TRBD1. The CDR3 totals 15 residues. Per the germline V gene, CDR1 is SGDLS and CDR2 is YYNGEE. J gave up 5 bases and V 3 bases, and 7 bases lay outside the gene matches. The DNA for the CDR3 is TGTGCCAGCAGCGGAACAGGGGGCCCCCTAGATACGCAGTATTTT. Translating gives CASSGTGGPLDTQYF. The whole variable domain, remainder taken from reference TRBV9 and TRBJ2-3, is DSGVTQTPKHLITATGQRVTLRCSPRSGDLSVYWYQQSLDQGLQFLIQYYNGEERAKGNILERFSAQQFPDLHSELNLSSLELGDSALYFCASSGTGGPLDTQYFGPGTRLTVL.

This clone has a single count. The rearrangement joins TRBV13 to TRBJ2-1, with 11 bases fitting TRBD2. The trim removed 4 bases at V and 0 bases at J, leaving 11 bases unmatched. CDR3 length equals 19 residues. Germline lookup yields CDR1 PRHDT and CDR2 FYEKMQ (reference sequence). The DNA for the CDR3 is TGTGCCAGCAGCTCCACCGGGACTAGCGGAGAAAGCTCCTACAATGAGCAGTTCTTC. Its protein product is CASSSTGTSGESSYNEQFF.

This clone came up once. The CDR3 bases are TGCAGCGCTGGGGCGGGGCACAATGAGCAGTTCTTC. Translation: CSAGAGHNEQFF. The J gene is TRBJ2-1, the V gene TRBV29-1, with D tentatively TRBD2 (6 bases). The germline CDR1 and CDR2 sequences are SQVTM and ANQGSEA. Deletions cut 7 bases from V and 5 bases from J, with 12 bases between. There are 12 residues in the CDR3.

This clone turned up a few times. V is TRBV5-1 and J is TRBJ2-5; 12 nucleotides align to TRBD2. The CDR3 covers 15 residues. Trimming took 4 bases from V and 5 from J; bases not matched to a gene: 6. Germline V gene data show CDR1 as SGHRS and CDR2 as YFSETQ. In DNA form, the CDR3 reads TGCGCCAGCAGCGTTGGACTAGCGGGGACGGAGACCCAGTACTTC. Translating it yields CASSVGLAGTETQYF.

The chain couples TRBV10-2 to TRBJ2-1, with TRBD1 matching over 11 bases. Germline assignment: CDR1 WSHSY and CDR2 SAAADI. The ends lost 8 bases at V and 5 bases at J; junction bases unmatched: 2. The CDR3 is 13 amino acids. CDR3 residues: CASRGQGDNEQFF. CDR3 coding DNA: TGCGCCAGCCGGGGACAGGGGGACAATGAGCAGTTCTTC.

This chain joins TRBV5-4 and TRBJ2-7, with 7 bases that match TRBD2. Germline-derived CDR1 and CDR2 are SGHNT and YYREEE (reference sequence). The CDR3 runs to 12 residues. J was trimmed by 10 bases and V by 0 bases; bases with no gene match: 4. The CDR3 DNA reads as TGTGCCAGCAGCTTGGCCGGGGGGTTACAGTACTTC. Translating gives CASSLAGGLQYF.

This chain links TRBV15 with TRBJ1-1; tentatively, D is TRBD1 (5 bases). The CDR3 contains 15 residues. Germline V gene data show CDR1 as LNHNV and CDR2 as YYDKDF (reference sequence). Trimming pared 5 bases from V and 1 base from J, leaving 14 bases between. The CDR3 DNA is TGTGCCACCAGCGCATCAGGGCTGTCGAACACTGAAGCTTTCTTT. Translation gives CATSASGLSNTEAFF.

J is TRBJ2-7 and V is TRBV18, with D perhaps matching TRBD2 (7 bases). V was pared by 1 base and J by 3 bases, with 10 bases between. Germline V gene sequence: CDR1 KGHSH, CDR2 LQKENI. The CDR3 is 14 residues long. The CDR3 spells CASSPQGGGYEQYF. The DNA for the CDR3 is TGTGCCAGCTCACCACAGGGAGGGGGCTACGAGCAGTACTTC.

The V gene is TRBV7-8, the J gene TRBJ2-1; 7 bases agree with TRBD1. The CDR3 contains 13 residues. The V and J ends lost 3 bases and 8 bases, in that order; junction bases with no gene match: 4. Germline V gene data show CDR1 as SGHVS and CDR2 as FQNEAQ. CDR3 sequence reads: CASSFRDSYEQFF. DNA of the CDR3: TGTGCCAGCAGCTTCCGGGACAGCTATGAGCAGTTCTTC.

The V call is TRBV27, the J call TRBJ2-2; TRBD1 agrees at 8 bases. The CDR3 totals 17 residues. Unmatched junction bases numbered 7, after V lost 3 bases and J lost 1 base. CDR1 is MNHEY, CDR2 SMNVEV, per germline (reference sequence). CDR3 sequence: CASSFLRTGLNTGELFF. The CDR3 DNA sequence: TGTGCCAGCAGTTTTTTGCGGACAGGGTTGAACACCGGGGAGCTGTTTTTT.

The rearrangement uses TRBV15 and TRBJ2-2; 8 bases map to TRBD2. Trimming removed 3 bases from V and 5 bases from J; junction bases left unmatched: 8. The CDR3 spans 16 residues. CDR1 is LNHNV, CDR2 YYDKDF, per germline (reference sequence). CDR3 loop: CATSREITSGTGELFF. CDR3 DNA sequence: TGTGCCACCAGCAGGGAAATAACTAGCGGTACCGGGGAGCTGTTTTTT. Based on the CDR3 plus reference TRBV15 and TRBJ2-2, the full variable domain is DAMVIQNPRYQVTQFGKPVTLSCSQTLNHNVMYWYQQKSSQAPKLLFHYYDKDFNNEADTPDNFQSRRPNTSFCFLDIRSPGLGDTAMYLCATSREITSGTGELFFGEGSRLTVL.

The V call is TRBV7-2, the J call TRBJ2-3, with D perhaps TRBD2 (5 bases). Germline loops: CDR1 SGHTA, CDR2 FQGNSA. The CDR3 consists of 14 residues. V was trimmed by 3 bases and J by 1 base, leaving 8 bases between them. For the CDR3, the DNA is TGTGCCAGCAGCTTTCGGGGTGGCACAGATACGCAGTATTTT. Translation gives CASSFRGGTDTQYF.

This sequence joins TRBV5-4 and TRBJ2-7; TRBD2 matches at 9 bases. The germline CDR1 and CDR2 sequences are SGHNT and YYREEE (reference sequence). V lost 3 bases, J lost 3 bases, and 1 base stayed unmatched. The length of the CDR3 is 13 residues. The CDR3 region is CASSYSGGYEQYF. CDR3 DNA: TGTGCCAGCAGCTATAGCGGGGGCTACGAGCAGTACTTC.

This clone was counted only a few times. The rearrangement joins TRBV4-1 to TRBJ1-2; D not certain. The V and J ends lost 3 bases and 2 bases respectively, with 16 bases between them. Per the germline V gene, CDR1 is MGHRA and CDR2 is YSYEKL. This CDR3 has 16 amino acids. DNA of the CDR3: TGCGCCAGCAGCCAGAGCACCAACGGGTTAAACTATGGCTACACCTTC. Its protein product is CASSQSTNGLNYGYTF.

CDR3 protein: CASSSGLANTGELFF. CDR3 nucleotides: TGTGCCAGCAGTTCGGGACTAGCGAACACCGGGGAGCTGTTTTTT. The chain combines TRBV27 with TRBJ2-2, with 8 bases identical to TRBD2. The CDR3 totals 15 residues. V lost 4 bases and J lost 0; bases outside the gene matches: 1. The germline gives CDR1 MNHEY, CDR2 SMNVEV (reference sequence).

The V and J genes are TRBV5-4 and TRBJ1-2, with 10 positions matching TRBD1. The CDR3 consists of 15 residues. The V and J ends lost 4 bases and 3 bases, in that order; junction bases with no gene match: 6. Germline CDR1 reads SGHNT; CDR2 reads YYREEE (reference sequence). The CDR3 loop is CASSPSGTGDYGYTF. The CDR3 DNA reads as TGTGCCAGCAGCCCATCCGGGACAGGGGACTATGGCTACACCTTC.